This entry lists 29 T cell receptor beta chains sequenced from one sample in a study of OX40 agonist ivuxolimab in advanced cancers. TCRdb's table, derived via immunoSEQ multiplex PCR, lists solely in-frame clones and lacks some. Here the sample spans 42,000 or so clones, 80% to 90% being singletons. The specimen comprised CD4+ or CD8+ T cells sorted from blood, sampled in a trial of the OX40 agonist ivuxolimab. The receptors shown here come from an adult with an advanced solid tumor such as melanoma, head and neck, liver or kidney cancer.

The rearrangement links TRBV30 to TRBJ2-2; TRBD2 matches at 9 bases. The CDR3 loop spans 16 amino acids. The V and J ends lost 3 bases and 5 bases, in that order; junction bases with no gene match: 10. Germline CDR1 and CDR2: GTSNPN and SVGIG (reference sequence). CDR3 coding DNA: TGTGCCTGGAGCAAGGGAGCGGGGGGCGGAACCGGGGAGCTGTTTTTT. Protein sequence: CAWSKGAGGGTGELFF. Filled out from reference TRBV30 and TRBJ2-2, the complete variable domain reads SQTIHQWPATLVQPVGSPLSLECTVEGTSNPNLYWYRQAAGRGLQLLFYSVGIGQISSEVPQNLSASRPQDRQFILSSKKLLLSDSGFYLCAWSKGAGGGTGELFFGEGSRLTVL.

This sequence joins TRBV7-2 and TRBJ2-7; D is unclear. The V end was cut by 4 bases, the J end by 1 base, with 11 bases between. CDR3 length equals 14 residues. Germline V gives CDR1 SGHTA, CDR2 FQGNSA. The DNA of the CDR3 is TGTGCCAGCAGCTCAAACCTTGGTTCCTACGAGCAGTACTTC. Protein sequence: CASSSNLGSYEQYF.

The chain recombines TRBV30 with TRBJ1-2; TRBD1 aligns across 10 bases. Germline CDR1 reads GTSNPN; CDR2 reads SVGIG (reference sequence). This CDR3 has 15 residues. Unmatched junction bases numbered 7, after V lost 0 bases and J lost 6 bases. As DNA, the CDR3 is TGTGCCTGGAGTGTACAGGAGACAGGGGGCGATGGCTACACCTTC. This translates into CAWSVQETGGDGYTF. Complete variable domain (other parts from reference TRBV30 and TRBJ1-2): SQTIHQWPATLVQPVGSPLSLECTVEGTSNPNLYWYRQAAGRGLQLLFYSVGIGQISSEVPQNLSASRPQDRQFILSSKKLLLSDSGFYLCAWSVQETGGDGYTFGSGTRLTVV.

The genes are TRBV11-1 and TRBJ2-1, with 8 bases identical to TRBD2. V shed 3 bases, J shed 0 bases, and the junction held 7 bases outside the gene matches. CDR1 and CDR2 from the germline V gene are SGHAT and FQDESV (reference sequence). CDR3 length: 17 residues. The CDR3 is CASSFRGGGSSYNEQFF. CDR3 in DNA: TGTGCCAGCAGCTTTCGCGGCGGGGGGAGCTCCTACAATGAGCAGTTCTTC. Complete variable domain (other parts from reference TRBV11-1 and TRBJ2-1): EAEVAQSPRYKITEKSQAVAFWCDPISGHATLYWYRQILGQGPELLVQFQDESVVDDSQLPKDRFSAERLKGVDSTLKIQPAELGDSAMYLCASSFRGGGSSYNEQFFGPGTRLTVL.

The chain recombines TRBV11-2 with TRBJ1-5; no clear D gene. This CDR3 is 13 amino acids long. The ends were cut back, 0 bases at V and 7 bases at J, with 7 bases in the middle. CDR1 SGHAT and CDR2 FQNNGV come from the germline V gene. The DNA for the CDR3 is TGTGCCAGCAGCTTAGATCTGGGCCAGCCCCAGCATTTT. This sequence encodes CASSLDLGQPQHF.

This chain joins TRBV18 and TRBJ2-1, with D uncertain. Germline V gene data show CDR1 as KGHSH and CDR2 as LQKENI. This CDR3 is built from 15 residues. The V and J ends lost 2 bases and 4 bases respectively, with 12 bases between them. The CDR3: CASSPEGLAYNEQFF. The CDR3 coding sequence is TGTGCCAGCTCACCAGAAGGTTTGGCTTACAATGAGCAGTTCTTC.

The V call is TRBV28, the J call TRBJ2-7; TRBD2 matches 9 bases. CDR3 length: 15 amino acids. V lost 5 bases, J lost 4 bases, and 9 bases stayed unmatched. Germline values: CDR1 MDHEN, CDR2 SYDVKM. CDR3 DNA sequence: TGTGCCAGCAGTCCCCCGGCGGGAGGGCCGTACGAGCAGTACTTC. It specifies CASSPPAGGPYEQYF.

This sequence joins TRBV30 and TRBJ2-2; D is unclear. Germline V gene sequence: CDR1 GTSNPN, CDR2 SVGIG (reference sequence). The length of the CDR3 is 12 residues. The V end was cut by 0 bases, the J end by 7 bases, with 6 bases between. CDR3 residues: CAWSVQNGELFF. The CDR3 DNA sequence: TGTGCCTGGAGTGTACAGAACGGGGAGCTGTTTTTT.

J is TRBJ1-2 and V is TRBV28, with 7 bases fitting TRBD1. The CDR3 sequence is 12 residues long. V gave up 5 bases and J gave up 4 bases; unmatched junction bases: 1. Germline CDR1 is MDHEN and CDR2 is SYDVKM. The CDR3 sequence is CASSRDSYGYTF. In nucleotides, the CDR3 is TGTGCCAGCAGTCGGGACAGCTATGGCTACACCTTC.

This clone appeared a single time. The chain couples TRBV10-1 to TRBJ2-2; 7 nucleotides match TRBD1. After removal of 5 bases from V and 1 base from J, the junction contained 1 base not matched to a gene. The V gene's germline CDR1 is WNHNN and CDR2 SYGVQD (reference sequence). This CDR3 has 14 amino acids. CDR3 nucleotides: TGCGCCAGCAGTAGGACAGGGAACACCGGGGAGCTGTTTTTT. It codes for CASSRTGNTGELFF.

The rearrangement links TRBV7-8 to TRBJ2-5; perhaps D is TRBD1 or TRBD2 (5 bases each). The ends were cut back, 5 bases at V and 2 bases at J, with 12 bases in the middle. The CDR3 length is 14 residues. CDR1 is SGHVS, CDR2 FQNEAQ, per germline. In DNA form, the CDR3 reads TGTGCCAGCAGCGCGCGCAGGGAGCAAGAGACCCAGTACTTC. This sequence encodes CASSARREQETQYF. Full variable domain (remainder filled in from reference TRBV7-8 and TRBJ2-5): GAGVSQSPRYKVAKRGQDVALRCDPISGHVSLFWYQQALGQGPEFLTYFQNEAQLDKSGLPSDRFFAERPEGSVSTLKIQRTQQEDSAVYLCASSARREQETQYFGPGTRLLVL.

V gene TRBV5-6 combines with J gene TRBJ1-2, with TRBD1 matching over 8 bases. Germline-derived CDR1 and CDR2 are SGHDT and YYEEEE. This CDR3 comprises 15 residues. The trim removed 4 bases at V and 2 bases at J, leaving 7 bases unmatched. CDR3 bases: TGTGCCAGCAGCACAACGAACAGGGGGAACTATGGCTACACCTTC. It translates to CASSTTNRGNYGYTF.

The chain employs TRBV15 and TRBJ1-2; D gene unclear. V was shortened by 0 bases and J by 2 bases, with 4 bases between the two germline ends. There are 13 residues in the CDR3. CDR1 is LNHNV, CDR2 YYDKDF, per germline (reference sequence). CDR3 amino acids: CATSRELNYGYTF. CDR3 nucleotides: TGTGCCACCAGCAGAGAACTAAACTATGGCTACACCTTC.

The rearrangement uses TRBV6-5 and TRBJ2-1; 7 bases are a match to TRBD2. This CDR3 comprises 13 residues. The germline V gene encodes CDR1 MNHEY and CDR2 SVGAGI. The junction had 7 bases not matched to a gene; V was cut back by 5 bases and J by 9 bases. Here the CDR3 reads CASSRGAGVEQFF. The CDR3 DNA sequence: TGTGCCAGCAGTCGAGGGGCGGGAGTTGAGCAGTTCTTC.

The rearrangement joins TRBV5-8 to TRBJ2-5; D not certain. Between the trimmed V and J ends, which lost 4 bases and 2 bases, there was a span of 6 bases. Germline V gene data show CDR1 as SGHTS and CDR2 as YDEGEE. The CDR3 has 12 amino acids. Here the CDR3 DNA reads TGTGCCAGCAGCCGATCTCAAGAGACCCAGTACTTC. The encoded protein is CASSRSQETQYF. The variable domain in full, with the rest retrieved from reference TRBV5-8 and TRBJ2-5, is EAGVTQSPTHLIKTRGQQATLRCSPISGHTSVYWYQQALGLGLQFLLWYDEGEERNRGNFPPRFSGRQFPNYSSELNVNALELEDSALYLCASSRSQETQYFGPGTRLLVL.

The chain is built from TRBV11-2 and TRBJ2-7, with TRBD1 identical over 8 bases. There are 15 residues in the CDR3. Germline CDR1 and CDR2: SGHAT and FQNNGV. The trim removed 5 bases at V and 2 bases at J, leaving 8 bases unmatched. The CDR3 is CASSQYQGATYEQYF. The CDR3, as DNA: TGTGCCAGCAGCCAATATCAGGGGGCGACCTACGAGCAGTACTTC.

The DNA for the CDR3 is TGTGCCAGCAGCTTAGGGGACAGGGTGGTAGATACGCAGTATTTT. Amino acids: CASSLGDRVVDTQYF. V usage is TRBV7-9 and J usage is TRBJ2-3; 9 bases map to TRBD1. Per the germline V gene, CDR1 is SEHNR and CDR2 is FQNEAQ (reference sequence). This CDR3 has 15 amino acids. V shed 1 base, J shed 5 bases, and the junction held 4 bases outside the gene matches.

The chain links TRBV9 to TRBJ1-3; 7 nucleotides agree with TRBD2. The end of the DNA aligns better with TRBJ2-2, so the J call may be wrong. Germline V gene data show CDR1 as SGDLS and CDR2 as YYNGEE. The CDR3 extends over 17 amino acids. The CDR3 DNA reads TGTGCCAGCAGCGTTTCATCGGGGGGAATGTACACCGGGGAGCTGTTTTTT. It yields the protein CASSVSSGGMYTGELFF.

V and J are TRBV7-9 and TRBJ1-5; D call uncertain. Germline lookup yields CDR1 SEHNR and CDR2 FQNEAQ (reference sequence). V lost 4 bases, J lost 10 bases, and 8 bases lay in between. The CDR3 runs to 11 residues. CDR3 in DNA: TGTGCCAGCAGCTCGGGAGGTCCCCAGCATTTT. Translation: CASSSGGPQHF. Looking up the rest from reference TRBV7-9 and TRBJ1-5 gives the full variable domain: DTGVSQNPRHKITKRGQNVTFRCDPISEHNRLYWYRQTLGQGPEFLTYFQNEAQLEKSRLLSDRFSAERPKGSFSTLEIQRTEQGDSAMYLCASSSGGPQHFGDGTRLSIL.

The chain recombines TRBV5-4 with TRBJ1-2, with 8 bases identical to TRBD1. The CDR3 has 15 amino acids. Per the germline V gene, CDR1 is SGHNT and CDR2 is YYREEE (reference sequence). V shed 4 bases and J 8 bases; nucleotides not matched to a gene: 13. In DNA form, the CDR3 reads TGTGCCAGCAGCGCGGGCCCAACAGGGGGAGAGGGCTACACCTTC. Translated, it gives CASSAGPTGGEGYTF.

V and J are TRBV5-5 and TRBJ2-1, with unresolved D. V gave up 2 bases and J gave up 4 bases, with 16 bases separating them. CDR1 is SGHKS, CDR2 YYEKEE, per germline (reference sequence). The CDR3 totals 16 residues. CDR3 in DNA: TGTGCCAGCAGCTTCTCCGCCCCGGACGGGTACAATGAGCAGTTCTTC. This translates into CASSFSAPDGYNEQFF.

The CDR3 is CAWSIARTNRYNEQFF. CDR3 coding DNA: TGTGCCTGGAGTATCGCCCGGACCAACCGATACAATGAGCAGTTCTTC. This sequence joins TRBV30 and TRBJ2-1; no definite D call. The CDR3 covers 16 residues. Germline-derived CDR1 and CDR2 are GTSNPN and SVGIG (reference sequence). V was shortened by 2 bases and J by 4 bases, with 18 bases between the two germline ends.

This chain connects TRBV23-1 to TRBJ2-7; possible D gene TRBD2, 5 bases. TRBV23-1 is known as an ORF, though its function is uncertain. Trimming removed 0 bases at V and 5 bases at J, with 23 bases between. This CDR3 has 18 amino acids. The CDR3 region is CASSQSRPLGEYGNEQYF. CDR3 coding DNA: TGCGCCAGCAGTCAATCCCGACCCCTCGGAGAGTACGGGAACGAGCAGTACTTC.

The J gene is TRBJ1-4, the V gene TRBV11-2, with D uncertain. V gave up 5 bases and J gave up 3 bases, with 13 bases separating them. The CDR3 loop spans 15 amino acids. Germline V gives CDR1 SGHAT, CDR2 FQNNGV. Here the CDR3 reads CASSKGGWANEKLFF. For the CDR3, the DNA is TGTGCCAGCAGCAAGGGAGGGTGGGCTAATGAAAAACTGTTTTTT.

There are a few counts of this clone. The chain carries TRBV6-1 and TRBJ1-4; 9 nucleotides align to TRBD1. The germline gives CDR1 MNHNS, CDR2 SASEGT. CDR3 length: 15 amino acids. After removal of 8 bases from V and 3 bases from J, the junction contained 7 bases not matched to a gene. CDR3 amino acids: CASHTGGASNEKLFF. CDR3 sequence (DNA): TGTGCCAGCCACACAGGGGGCGCATCTAATGAAAAACTGTTTTTT.

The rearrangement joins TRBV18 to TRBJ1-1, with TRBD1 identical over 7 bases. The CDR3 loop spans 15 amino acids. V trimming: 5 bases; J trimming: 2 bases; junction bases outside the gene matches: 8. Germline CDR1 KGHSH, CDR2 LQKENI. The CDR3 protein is CASSSTGPGNTEAFF. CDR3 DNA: TGTGCCAGCTCATCGACAGGGCCTGGTAACACTGAAGCTTTCTTT.

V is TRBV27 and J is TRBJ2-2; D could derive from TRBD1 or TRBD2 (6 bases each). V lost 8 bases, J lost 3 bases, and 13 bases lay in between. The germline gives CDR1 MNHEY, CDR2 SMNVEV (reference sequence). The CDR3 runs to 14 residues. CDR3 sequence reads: CASRRGTYTGELFF. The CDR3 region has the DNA TGTGCCAGCCGGCGCGGGACATACACCGGGGAGCTGTTTTTT.

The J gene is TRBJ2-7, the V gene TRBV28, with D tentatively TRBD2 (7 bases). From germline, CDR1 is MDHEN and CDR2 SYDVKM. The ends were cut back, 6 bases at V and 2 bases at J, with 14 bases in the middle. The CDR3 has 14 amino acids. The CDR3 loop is CASRGGTTTYEQYF. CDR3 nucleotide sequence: TGTGCCAGCAGGGGGGGGACAACAACCTACGAGCAGTACTTC.

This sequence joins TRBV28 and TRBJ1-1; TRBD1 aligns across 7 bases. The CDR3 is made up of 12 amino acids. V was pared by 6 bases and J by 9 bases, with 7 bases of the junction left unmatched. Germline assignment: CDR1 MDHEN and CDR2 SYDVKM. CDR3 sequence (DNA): TGTGCCAGCAGGGACGGGACAGCTAAAGCTTTCTTT. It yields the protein CASRDGTAKAFF.